The rows below give T cell receptor beta chains drawn from one sample of a study of blood T cell repertoires in COVID-19. Sequencing was performed with immunoSEQ multiplex PCR; in TCRdb, only in-frame clones are kept and a portion is missing. The sample lists around 32,000 clones, roughly 88% seen once, with roughly 0.99% in the top ten. The sequencing input was peripheral blood. The origin of the receptors is a man between 65 and 85 years old with active or convalescent COVID-19. Both conserved end residues are part of each CDR3. A D gene is named only where the DNA matches it firmly. Size is stated for part of the rows, as once, few or many counts, or as a class when the clone is expanded.

TRBJ2-7,-,TRBV6-1,-,CASSEAGAGFSYEQYF,TGTGCCAGCAGTGAAGCGGGGGCAGGGTTTTCCTACGAGCAGTACTTC
TRBJ2-1,-,TRBV12-5,TRBD1,CASGSQGAGSMRESYNEQFF,TGTGCTAGTGGTTCACAGGGGGCTGGTAGTATGCGGGAGTCCTACAATGAGCAGTTCTTC
TRBJ1-1,-,TRBV6-5,-,CASRRGNTEAFF,TGTGCCAGCAGGCGCGGGAACACTGAAGCTTTCTTT
TRBJ2-1,once,TRBV12-3/TRBV12-4,TRBD1,CASSPTGGDEQFF,TGTGCCAGCAGTCCGACAGGGGGCGATGAGCAGTTCTTC
TRBJ1-5,-,TRBV4-1,TRBD1,CASSRYTGGGGQPQHF,TGCGCCAGCAGCCGGTATACAGGGGGCGGGGGTCAGCCCCAGCATTTT
TRBJ2-3,-,TRBV9,TRBD1,CASSARDRGADTQYF,TGTGCCAGCAGCGCCCGGGACAGGGGCGCAGATACGCAGTATTTT
TRBJ1-1,-,TRBV18,TRBD1,CASSFRGLRDTEAFF,TGTGCCAGCTCTTTCAGGGGGCTTCGCGACACTGAAGCTTTCTTT
TRBJ2-5,-,TRBV7-2,-,CASSLGKGGGFQETQYF,TGTGCCAGCAGCTTAGGGAAAGGGGGGGGATTCCAAGAGACCCAGTACTTC
TRBJ2-3,-,TRBV6-2/TRBV6-3,TRBD2,CASSSRGAGVDTQYF,TGTGCCAGCAGTTCCCGGGGAGCGGGGGTGGATACGCAGTATTTT
TRBJ2-1,-,TRBV6-4,TRBD2,CASPVASGRPSSYNEQFF,TGTGCCAGCCCTGTTGCTAGCGGGAGGCCGAGCTCCTACAATGAGCAGTTCTTC
TRBJ1-2,-,TRBV6-5,TRBD1,CASSRTGGGYTF,TGTGCCAGCAGCAGGACAGGGGGAGGCTACACCTTC
TRBJ1-3,-,TRBV9,-,CASTPGGNFGGNTIYF,TGTGCCAGCACCCCGGGGGGGAACTTCGGCGGAAACACCATATATTTT
TRBJ1-1,-,TRBV19,-,CASSSQGLATEAFF,TGTGCCAGTAGTTCACAGGGCTTAGCCACTGAAGCTTTCTTT
TRBJ1-1,few,TRBV20-1,TRBD1,CSASQQGGWAEAFF,TGCAGTGCTAGTCAACAGGGGGGATGGGCTGAAGCTTTCTTT
TRBJ2-1,-,TRBV19,TRBD2,CATYIKTSGGAVEQFF,TGTGCCACGTACATAAAAACTAGCGGGGGGGCCGTTGAGCAGTTCTTC
TRBJ1-2,-,TRBV24-1,-,CATSVGGGYGYGYTF,TGTGCCACCTCAGTCGGGGGGGGGTATGGCTATGGCTACACCTTC
TRBJ1-5,-,TRBV10-3,-,CAISEKGHNQPQHF,TGTGCCATCAGTGAAAAGGGACACAATCAGCCCCAGCATTTT
TRBJ1-1,-,TRBV4-2,-,CASSQDRWGGNTEAFF,TGTGCCAGCAGCCAAGATCGTTGGGGGGGCAACACTGAAGCTTTCTTT
TRBJ1-5,-,TRBV19,TRBD1,CASGNRGNQPQHF,TGTGCCTCCGGGAACAGGGGTAATCAGCCCCAGCATTTT
TRBJ1-2,-,TRBV15,-,CATSRQTGHYGYTF,TGTGCCACCAGCAGACAAACAGGGCACTATGGCTACACCTTC
TRBJ1-5,-,TRBV19,TRBD1,CASSIGAGGEDNQPQHF,TGTGCCAGTAGTATAGGGGCAGGGGGCGAGGACAATCAGCCCCAGCATTTT
TRBJ1-6,once,TRBV24-1,TRBD1,CATSDLRDRVAFSPLHF,TGTGCCACCAGTGATTTGCGGGACAGGGTCGCCTTTTCACCCCTCCACTTT
TRBJ1-1,-,TRBV7-3,-,CASSLRGDTEAFF,TGTGCCAGCAGCTTAAGGGGAGACACTGAAGCTTTCTTT
TRBJ1-2,-,TRBV6-5,TRBD1,CASTGGWPNYGYTF,TGTGCCAGCACAGGGGGCTGGCCTAACTATGGCTACACCTTC
TRBJ1-1,once,TRBV6-5,-,CASRHTGLYEAFF,TGTGCCAGCAGACATACAGGGTTGTATGAAGCTTTCTTT
TRBJ1-5,-,TRBV19,-,CASTRQYLDQPQHF,TGTGCCAGTACCCGACAGTACTTGGATCAGCCCCAGCATTTT
TRBJ2-7,-,TRBV25-1,-,CASSDRTGAHYEQYF,TGTGCCAGCAGTGACCGGACTGGAGCGCACTACGAGCAGTACTTC
TRBJ1-2,-,TRBV2,TRBD1,CASTRSPGTGNYGYTF,TGTGCCAGCACTAGATCTCCCGGGACAGGGAACTATGGCTACACCTTC
TRBJ1-1,-,TRBV29-1,-,CSSLTNLNTEAFF,TGCAGCTCCTTGACAAACCTGAACACTGAAGCTTTCTTT